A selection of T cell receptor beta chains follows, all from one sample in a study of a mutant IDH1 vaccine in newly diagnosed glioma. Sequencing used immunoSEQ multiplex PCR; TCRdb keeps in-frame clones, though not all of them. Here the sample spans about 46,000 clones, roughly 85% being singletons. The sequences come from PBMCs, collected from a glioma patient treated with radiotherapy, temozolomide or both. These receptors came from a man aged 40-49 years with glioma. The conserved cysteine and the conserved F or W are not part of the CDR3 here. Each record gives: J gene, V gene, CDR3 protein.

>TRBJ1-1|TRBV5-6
ASSLFGVGTEAF
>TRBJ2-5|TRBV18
ASSLQGGETQY
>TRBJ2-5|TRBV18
ASSPRIAGVTETQY
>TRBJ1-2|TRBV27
ASSPDSPNYGYT
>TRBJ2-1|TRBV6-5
ASSFDRTYHNEQF
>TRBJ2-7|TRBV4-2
ASSKAGTITYEQY
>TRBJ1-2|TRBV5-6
ASSPRRRVHDGYT
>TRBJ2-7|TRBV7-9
ASSLDHLMAEQY
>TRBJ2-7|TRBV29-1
SVGPLGRGSEQY
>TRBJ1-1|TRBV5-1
ASSLNTGSTEAF
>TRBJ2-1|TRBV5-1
ASSSGQNYNEQF
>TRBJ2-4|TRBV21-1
ASSNPAGPKNIQY
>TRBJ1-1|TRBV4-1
ASSHGIQSSMNTEAF
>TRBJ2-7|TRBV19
ASSMKGQAGYEQY
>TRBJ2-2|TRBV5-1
ASSLIAGVTGELF
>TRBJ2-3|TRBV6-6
ASTSGLLDTQY
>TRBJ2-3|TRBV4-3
ASSPRQEPTDTQY
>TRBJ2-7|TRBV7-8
ASSLAGVPAEQY
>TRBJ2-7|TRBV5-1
ASREGAGVEQY
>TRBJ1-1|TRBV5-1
ASRDPLNTEAF
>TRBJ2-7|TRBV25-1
ASSEYGENEQY
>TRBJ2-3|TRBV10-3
AISADGPLSDTQY
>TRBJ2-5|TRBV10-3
AISESETQY
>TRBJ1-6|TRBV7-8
ASSLYRRSSPLH
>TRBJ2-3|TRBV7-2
ASSLAGTHTDTQY
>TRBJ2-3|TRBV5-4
ASSLGASGATDTQY
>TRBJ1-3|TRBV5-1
ASSSQGARGSRNTIY
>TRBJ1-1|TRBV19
ASSMSGVTEAF
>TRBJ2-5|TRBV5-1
ASSLLTAQETQY
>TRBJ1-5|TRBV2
AIRMGGAYQPQH
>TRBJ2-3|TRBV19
ASRPGTLTPPDTQY
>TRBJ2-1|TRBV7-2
ASSPTRREQF
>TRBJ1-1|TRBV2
ASRGPVAEAF
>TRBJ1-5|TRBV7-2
ASSLIGGAGFFQPQH
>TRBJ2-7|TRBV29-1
SVVGTGGYEQY
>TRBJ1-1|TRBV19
ASSATGNTEAF
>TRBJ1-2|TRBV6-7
ASSYVGNGYT
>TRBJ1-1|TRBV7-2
ASSLGTGNTEAF
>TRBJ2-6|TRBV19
ASSIMGGLYSGANVLT
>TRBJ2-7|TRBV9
ASSPRVRTYEQY
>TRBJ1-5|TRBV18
ASSPPSRSSNQPQH
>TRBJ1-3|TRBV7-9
ASSQRGGNTIY
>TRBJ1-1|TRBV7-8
ASSSRGRQLMNTEAF